The TCR beta chain under discussion was sequenced for a study of blood T cell repertoires in COVID-19. About the research overall: Samples taken during acute and convalescent COVID-19 were collected in the United States, Italy and Spain. T cells, B-cell-depleted T cells, or PBMCs supplied cDNA or gDNA.

V lost 5 bases to trimming and J lost 7 bases, with 12 bases between them. The CDR3 has 14 residues. Germline V gene lookup returns CDR1 SGHAT and CDR2 FQNNGV. Authors' analysis steps: Reference gene primer amplification yielded estimated nucleated cell counts. Profiled with immunoSEQ multiplex PCR; TCRdb holds only in-frame clones, not every one. V, J and clone size are those of that table, while D and trimming were read from the DNA. The profile covers 150,000 to 200,000 clones, with 65% to 85% appearing a single time and about 5% taken by the ten largest. The source material was peripheral blood. This sequence originates from a woman aged 25 to 39 with acute or convalescent COVID-19. The V call is TRBV11-2, the J call TRBJ1-6, with D tentatively TRBD1 (6 bases). Written as DNA, the CDR3 is TGTGCCAGCAGCGCCGACAGGCTAAATTCACCCCTCCACTTT. Residues: CASSADRLNSPLHF.